The T cell receptor beta chain described here comes from a study of CD8 T cells in Susac syndrome. Study context: Patients with Susac syndrome were therapy-naive, treated with corticosteroids, or treated with intravenous immunoglobulin alone when blood was collected.

An input of about 0.45 to 1 ug of RNA was subjected to reverse transcription using random hexamers. TCRdb analysed the immunoSEQ multiplex PCR reads with MiXCR anew, one entry per CDR3 protein. Of roughly 110,000 distinct CDR3 sequences listed, approximately 94% were seen once; the top ten hold about 0.42%. Overall study findings and caveats: In total CD8+ repertoires, around 15 Susac-specific public clones were detected, and CD8+ TEMRA repertoires contained several.

Germline-derived CDR1 and CDR2 are SEHNR and FQNEAQ (reference sequence). The CDR3 is 12 residues long. V lost 5 bases and J lost 7, with 9 bases in between. Notes on this clonotype: What it binds is not known.

The receptor's source is a human donor with Susac syndrome. V and J are TRBV7-9 and TRBJ2-1; D unclear. Sequenced: CD8+ T cells from PBMCs. The CDR3 sequence: CASSTGGNEQFF. CDR3 DNA: TGTGCCAGCAGCACGGGCGGTAATGAGCAGTTCTTC. The full variable domain, completed using reference TRBV7-9 and TRBJ2-1, is DTGVSQNPRHKITKRGQNVTFRCDPISEHNRLYWYRQTLGQGPEFLTYFQNEAQLEKSRLLSDRFSAERPKGSFSTLEIQRTEQGDSAMYLCASSTGGNEQFFGPGTRLTVL.